This T cell receptor beta chain was found in a study of T cells after yellow fever vaccination. Whole-study results and caveats: The booster saw the reappearance of most primary-vaccination clones (roughly 97% CD4, around 88% CD8).

Generation of TCR cDNA used 5'RACE template switching (which added a universal primer site and UMIs). TCRdb redid the calling of the 5' RACE reads with MiXCR, one entry per CDR3 protein. The data show a few hundred thousand distinct CDR3 sequences, 8.7% seen once. This clonotype was seen once. What it binds is unknown. CDR3 length: 14 amino acids. Trimming removed 6 bases from V and 1 base from J, with 12 bases in between. Germline V CDR1 and CDR2: LGHDT, YNNKEL (reference sequence). This chain connects TRBV3-1 to TRBJ1-2, with unresolved D. The source of this sequence is a man aged 18 to 35 who received the YFV17D yellow fever vaccine. Sample: CD4+ T cells sorted from PBMCs, taken 5 days after the yellow fever booster vaccination. The CDR3 loop reads CASSYVTFNYGYTF. The CDR3 DNA sequence: TGTGCCAGCAGTTACGTCACGTTTAACTATGGCTACACCTTC.